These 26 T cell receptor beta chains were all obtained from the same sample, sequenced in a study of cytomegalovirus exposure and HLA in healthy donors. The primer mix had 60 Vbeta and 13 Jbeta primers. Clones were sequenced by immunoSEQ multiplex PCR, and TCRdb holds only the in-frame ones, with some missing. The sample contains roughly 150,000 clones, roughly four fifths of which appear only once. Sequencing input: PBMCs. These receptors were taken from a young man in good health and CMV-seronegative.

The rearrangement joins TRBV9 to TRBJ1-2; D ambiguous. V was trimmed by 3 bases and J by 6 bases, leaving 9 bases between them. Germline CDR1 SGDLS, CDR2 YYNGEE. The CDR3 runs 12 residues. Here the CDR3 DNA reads TGTGCCAGCAGCGCCCGGGAGCATGGCTACACCTTC. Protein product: CASSAREHGYTF. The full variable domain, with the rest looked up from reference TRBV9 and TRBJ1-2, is DSGVTQTPKHLITATGQRVTLRCSPRSGDLSVYWYQQSLDQGLQFLIQYYNGEERAKGNILERFSAQQFPDLHSELNLSSLELGDSALYFCASSAREHGYTFGSGTRLTVV.

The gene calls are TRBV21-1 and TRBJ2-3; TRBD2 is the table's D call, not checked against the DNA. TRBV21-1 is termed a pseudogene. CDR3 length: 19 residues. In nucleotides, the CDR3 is TGTGCCAGCAGCAAAGATTTGGCGTCGCGGGCGATCTTCACAGATACGCAGTATTTT. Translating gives CASSKDLASRAIFTDTQYF.

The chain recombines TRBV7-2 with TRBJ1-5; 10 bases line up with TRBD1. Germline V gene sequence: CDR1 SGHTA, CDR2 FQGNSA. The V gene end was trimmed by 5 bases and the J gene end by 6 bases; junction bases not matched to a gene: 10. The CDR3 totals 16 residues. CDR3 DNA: TGTGCCAGCAGCGCCGGACAGGGGGGGTTCGGTCAGCCCCAGCATTTT. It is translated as CASSAGQGGFGQPQHF.

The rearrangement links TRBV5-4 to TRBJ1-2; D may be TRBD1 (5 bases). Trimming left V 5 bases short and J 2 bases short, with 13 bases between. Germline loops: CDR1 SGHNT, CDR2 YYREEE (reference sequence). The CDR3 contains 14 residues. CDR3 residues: CASRGTGPNYGYTF. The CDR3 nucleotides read TGTGCCAGCAGAGGTACAGGTCCAAACTATGGCTACACCTTC. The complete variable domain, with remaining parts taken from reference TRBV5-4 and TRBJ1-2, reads ETGVTQSPTHLIKTRGQQVTLRCSSQSGHNTVSWYQQALGQGPQFIFQYYREEENGRGNFPPRFSGLQFPNYSSELNVNALELDDSALYLCASRGTGPNYGYTFGSGTRLTVV.

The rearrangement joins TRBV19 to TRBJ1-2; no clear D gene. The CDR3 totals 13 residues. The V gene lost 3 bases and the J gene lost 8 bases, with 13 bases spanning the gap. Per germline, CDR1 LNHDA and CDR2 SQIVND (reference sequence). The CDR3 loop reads CASSIPKSGGYTF. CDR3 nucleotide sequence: TGTGCCAGTAGTATCCCCAAATCGGGAGGCTACACCTTC.

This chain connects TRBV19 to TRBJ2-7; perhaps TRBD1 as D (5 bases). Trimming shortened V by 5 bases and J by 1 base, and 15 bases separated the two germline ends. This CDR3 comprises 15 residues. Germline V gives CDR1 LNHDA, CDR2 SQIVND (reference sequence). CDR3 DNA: TGTGCCAGTAGTCCACAGACAGCATCTTCCTACGAGCAGTACTTC. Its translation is CASSPQTASSYEQYF.

The CDR3 coding sequence is TGTGCCAGCAGTGAAGCAGAGGGGACAAGATATGCTTTCTTT. It codes for CASSEAEGTRYAFF. The chain recombines TRBV2 with TRBJ1-1, with TRBD1 as a possible D gene (6 bases). The CDR3 is made up of 14 amino acids. Germline V gives CDR1 SNHLY, CDR2 FYNNEI. The V end was cut by 0 bases, the J end by 11 bases, with 16 bases between.

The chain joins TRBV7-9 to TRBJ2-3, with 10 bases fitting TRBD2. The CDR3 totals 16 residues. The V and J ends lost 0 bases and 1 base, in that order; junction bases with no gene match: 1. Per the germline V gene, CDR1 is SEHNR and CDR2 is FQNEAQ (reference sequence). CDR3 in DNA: TGTGCCAGCAGCTTAGCGACTAGCGGGCGCACAGATACGCAGTATTTT. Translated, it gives CASSLATSGRTDTQYF.

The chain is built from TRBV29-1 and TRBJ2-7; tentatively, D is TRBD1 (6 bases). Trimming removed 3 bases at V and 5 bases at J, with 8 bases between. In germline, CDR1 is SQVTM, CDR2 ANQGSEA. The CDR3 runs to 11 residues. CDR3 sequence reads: CSVDRGDEQYF. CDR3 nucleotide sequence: TGCAGCGTTGACAGGGGCGACGAGCAGTACTTC.

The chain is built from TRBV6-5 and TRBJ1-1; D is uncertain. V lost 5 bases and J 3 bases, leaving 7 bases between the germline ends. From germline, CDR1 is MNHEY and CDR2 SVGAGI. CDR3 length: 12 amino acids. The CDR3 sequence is CASSPQYTEAFF. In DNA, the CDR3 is TGTGCCAGCAGTCCCCAGTACACTGAAGCTTTCTTT.

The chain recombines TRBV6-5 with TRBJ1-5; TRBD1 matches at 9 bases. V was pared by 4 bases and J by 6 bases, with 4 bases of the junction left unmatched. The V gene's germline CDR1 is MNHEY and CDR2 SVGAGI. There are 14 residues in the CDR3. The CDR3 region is CASSSTTGGQPQHF. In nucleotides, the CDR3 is TGTGCCAGCAGTTCGACGACAGGGGGTCAGCCCCAGCATTTT.

CDR3 residues: CASGPPASGGYNEQFF. CDR3 nucleotides: TGTGCTAGTGGCCCTCCGGCTAGCGGGGGTTACAATGAGCAGTTCTTC. This rearrangement joins TRBV12-5 to TRBJ2-1, with TRBD2 identical over 10 bases. The germline V gene encodes CDR1 LGHNT and CDR2 FRNRAP. This CDR3 contains 16 residues. Trimming removed 6 bases from V and 4 bases from J; junction bases left unmatched: 9.

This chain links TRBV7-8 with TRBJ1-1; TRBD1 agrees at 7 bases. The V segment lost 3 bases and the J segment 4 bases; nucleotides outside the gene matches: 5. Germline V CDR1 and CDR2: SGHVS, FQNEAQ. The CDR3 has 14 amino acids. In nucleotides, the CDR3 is TGTGCCAGCAGCTTGACAGGGTTCGCCACTGAAGCTTTCTTT. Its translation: CASSLTGFATEAFF.

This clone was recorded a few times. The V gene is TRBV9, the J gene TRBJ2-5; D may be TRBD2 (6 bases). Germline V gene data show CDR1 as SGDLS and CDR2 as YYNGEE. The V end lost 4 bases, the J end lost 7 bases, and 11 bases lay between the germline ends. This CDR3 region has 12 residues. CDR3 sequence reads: CASSYGAGTQYF. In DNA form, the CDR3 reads TGTGCCAGCAGCTACGGAGCGGGGACCCAGTACTTC.

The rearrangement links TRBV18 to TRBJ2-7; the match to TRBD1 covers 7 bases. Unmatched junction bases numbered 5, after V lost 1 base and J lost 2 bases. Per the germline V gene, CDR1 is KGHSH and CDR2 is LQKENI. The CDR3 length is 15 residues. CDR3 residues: CASSPQGQTTYEQYF. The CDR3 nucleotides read TGTGCCAGCTCACCACAGGGACAGACTACCTACGAGCAGTACTTC.

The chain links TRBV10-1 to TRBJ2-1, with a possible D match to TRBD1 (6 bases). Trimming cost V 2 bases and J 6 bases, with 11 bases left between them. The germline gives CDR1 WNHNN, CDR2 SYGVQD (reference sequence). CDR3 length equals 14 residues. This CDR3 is CASSEARGGNEQFF. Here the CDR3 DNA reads TGCGCCAGCAGTGAGGCTAGAGGGGGCAATGAGCAGTTCTTC.

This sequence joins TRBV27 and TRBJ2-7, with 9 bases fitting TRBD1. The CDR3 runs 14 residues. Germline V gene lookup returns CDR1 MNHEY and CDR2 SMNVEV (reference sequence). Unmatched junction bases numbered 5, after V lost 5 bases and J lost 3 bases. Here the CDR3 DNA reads TGTGCCAGCAGTCCACAGGGACAGGGCTACGAGCAGTACTTC. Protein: CASSPQGQGYEQYF.

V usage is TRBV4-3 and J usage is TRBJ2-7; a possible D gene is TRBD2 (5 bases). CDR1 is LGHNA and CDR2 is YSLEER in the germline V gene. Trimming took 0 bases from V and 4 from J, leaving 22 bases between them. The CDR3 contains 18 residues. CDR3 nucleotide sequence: TGCGCCAGCAGCCAAGAATATAATGAGTGGGAGCGACCGTACGAGCAGTACTTC. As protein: CASSQEYNEWERPYEQYF.

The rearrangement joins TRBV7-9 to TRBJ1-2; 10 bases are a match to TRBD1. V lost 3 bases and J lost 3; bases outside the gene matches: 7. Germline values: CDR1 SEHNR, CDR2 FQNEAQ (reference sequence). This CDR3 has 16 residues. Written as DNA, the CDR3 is TGTGCCAGCAGCTTGGGAGCCGGGACAGGGGACTATGGCTACACCTTC. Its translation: CASSLGAGTGDYGYTF.

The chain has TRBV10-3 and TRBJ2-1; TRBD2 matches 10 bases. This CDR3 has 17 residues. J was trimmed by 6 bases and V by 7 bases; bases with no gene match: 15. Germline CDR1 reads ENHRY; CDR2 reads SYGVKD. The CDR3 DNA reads TGTGCCATCACCCCGGGGAGCGGGAGGGCCGTCTCCAATGAGCAGTTCTTC. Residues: CAITPGSGRAVSNEQFF.

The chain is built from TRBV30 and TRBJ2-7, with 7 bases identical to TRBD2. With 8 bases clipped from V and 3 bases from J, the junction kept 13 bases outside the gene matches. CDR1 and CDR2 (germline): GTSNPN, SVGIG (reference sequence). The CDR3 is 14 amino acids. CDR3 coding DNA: TGTGCCGGAAGCTACAGCGGGGCCGACTACGAGCAGTACTTC. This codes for CAGSYSGADYEQYF.

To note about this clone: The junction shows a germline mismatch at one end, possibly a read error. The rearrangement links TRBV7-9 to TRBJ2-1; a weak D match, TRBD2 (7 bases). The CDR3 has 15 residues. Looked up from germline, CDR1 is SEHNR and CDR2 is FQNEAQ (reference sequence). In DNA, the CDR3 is TGTGCCAGCAACTTAGGGGGGGAGGTCCTCGGTGAGCAGTTCTTC. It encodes CASNLGGEVLGEQFF. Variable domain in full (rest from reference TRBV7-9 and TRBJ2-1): DTGVSQNPRHKITKRGQNVTFRCDPISEHNRLYWYRQTLGQGPEFLTYFQNEAQLEKSRLLSDRFSAERPKGSFSTLEIQRTEQGDSAMYLCASNLGGEVLGEQFFGPGTRLTVL.

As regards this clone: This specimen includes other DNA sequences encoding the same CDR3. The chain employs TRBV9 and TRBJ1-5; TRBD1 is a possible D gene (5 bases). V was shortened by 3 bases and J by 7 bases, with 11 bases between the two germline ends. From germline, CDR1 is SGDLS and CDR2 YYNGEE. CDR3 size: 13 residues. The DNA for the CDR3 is TGTGCCAGCAGCGGGGGGGTGGGACAGCCCCAGCATTTT. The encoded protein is CASSGGVGQPQHF. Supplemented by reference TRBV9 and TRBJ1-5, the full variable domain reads DSGVTQTPKHLITATGQRVTLRCSPRSGDLSVYWYQQSLDQGLQFLIQYYNGEERAKGNILERFSAQQFPDLHSELNLSSLELGDSALYFCASSGGVGQPQHFGDGTRLSIL.

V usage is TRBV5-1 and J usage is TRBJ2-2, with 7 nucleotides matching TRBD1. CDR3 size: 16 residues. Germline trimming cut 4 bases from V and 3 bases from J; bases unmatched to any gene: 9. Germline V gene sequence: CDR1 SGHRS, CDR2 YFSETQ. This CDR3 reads CASSPVQGHDTGELFF. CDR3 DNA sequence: TGCGCCAGCAGCCCCGTACAGGGGCACGACACCGGGGAGCTGTTTTTT.

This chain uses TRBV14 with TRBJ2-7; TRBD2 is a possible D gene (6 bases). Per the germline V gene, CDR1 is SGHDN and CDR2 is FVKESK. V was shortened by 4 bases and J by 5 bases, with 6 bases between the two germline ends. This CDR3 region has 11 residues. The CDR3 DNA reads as TGTGCCAGCAGCCGGGGGGACGAGCAGTACTTC. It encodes CASSRGDEQYF.

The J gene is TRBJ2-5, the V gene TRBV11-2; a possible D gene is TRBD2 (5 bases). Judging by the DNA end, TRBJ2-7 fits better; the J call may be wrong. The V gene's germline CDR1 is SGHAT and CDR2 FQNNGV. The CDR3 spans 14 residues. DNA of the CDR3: TGTGCCAGCAGCTTAGATCTGGCGGGTAGCGAGCAGTACTTC. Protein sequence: CASSLDLAGSEQYF.